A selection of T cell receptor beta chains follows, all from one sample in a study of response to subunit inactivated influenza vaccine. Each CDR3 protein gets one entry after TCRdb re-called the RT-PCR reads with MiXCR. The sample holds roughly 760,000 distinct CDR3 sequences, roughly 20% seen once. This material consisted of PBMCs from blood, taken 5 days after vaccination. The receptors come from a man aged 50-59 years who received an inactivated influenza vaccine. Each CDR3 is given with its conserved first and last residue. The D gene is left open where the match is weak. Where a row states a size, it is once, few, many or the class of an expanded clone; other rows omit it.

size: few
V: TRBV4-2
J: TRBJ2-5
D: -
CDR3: CASSQDWVGAQETQYF
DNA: TGTGCCAGCAGCCAAGATTGGGTCGGAGCCCAAGAGACCCAGTACTTC

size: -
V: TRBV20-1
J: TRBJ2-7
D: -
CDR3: CSARVSSGIRDEQYF
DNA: TGCAGTGCTAGAGTTAGTTCGGGGATAAGAGACGAGCAGTACTTC

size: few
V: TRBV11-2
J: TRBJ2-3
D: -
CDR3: CASSQNIDTQYF
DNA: TGTGCCAGCAGCCAAAATATAGATACGCAGTATTTT

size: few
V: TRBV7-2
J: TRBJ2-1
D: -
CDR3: CASSVRQGFTYNEQFF
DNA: TGTGCCAGCAGCGTCAGACAAGGGTTCACCTACAATGAGCAGTTCTTC

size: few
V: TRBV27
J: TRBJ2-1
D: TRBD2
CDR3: CASSLSVAGGINEQFF
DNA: TGTGCCAGCAGTTTATCAGTAGCGGGAGGGATAAATGAGCAGTTCTTC

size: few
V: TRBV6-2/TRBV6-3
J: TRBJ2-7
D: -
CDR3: CASSYPRLVGHYEQYF
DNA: TGTGCCAGCAGTTACCCACGACTAGTTGGACACTACGAGCAGTACTTC

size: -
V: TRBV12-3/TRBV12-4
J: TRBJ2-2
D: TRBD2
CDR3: CASSLEGLAGYHGELFF
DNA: TGTGCCAGCAGTTTAGAAGGGCTAGCGGGGTATCACGGGGAGCTGTTTTTT

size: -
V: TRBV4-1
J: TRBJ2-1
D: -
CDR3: CASSHFSGTHNEQFF
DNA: TGCGCCAGCAGCCATTTCTCCGGGACCCACAATGAGCAGTTCTTC

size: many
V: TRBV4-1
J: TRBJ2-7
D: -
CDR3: CASSHPSEGPGNEQYF
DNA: TGCGCCAGCAGCCACCCTTCCGAGGGCCCAGGCAACGAGCAGTACTTC

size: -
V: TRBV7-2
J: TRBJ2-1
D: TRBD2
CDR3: CASSFFSGGYNEQFF
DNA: TGTGCCAGCAGCTTCTTCAGCGGGGGCTACAATGAGCAGTTCTTC

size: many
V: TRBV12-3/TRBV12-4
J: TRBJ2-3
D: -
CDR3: CASRATGGSTDTQYF
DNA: TGTGCCAGCAGAGCCACCGGGGGAAGCACAGATACGCAGTATTTT

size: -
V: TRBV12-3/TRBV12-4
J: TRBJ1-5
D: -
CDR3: CASSSSDGDSNQPQHF
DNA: -

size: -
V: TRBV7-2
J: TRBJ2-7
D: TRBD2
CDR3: CASSLPPGGYEQYF
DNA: TGTGCCAGCAGCTTGCCACCGGGGGGCTACGAGCAGTACTTC

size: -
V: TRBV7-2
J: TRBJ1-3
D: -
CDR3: CASSLRGPSGNTIYF
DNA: TGTGCCAGCAGCTTACGGGGACCCTCTGGAAACACCATATATTTT

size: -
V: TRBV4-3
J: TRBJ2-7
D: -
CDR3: CASSQDLMAGEQYF
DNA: TGCGCCAGCAGCCAAGATCTTATGGCGGGGGAGCAGTACTTC

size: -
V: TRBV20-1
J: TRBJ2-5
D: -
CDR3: CSARGRETQYF
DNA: TGCAGTGCTAGGGGAAGAGAGACCCAGTACTTC

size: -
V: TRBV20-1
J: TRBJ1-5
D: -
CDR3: CSVKLQGLGNQPQHF
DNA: TGCAGTGTAAAATTACAGGGACTCGGGAATCAGCCCCAGCATTTT

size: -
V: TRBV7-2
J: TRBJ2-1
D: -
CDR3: CASSFPRQVKNEQFF
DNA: TGTGCCAGCAGCTTCCCCCGGCAGGTCAAGAATGAGCAGTTCTTC

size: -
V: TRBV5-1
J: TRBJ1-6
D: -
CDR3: CASSLGQYSPLHF
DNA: TGCGCCAGCAGCTTGGGGCAGTATTCACCCCTCCACTTT

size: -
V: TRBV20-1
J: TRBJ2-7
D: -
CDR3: CSATDRSSYEQYF
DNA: TGCAGTGCTACCGACAGGAGCTCCTACGAGCAGTACTTC

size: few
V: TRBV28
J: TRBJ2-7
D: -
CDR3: CASSSRPPGTSPYEQYF
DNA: TGTGCCAGCAGTTCCAGGCCCCCTGGGACTTCTCCCTACGAGCAGTACTTC

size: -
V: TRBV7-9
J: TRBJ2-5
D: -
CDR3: CASSVDIGETQYF
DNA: TGTGCCAGCAGCGTGGACATCGGGGAGACCCAGTACTTC

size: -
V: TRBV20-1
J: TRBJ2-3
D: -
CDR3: CSALRAETSTDTQYF
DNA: TGCAGTGCGCTACGAGCGGAAACTAGCACAGATACGCAGTATTTT

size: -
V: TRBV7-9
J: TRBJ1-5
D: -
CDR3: CASSSDYSNQPQHF
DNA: TGTGCCAGCAGCTCAGATTATAGCAATCAGCCCCAGCATTTT

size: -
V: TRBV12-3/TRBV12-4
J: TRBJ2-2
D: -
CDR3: CASSSGPGVGTGELFF
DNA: TGTGCCAGCAGTTCAGGGCCGGGAGTGGGAACCGGGGAGCTGTTTTTT

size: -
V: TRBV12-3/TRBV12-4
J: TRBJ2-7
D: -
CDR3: CASSYYYAGHEQYF
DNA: TGTGCCAGCAGCTATTATTACGCAGGGCACGAGCAGTACTTC

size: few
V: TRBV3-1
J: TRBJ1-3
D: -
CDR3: CASSSSLGASGNTIYF
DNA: TGTGCCAGCAGCTCTTCTCTGGGGGCTTCTGGAAACACCATATATTTT

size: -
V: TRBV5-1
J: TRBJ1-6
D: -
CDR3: CASSPQENSPLHF
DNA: TGCGCCAGCAGCCCACAGGAAAATTCACCCCTCCACTTT

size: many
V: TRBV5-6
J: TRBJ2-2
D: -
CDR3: CASSYRVTGELFF
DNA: TGTGCCAGCAGCTACAGGGTCACCGGGGAGCTGTTTTTT

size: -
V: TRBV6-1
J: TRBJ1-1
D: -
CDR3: CASSRIGPNTEAFF
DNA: TGTGCCAGCAGCCGAATTGGACCGAACACTGAAGCTTTCTTT

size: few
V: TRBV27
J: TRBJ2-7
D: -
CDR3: CASSPDPSRTYEQYF
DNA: TGTGCCAGCAGTCCCGATCCCTCTAGGACCTACGAGCAGTACTTC

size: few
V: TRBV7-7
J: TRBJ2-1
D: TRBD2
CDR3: CASSLGLAGAGYNEQFF
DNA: TGTGCTAGCAGCCTGGGACTAGCGGGGGCTGGTTACAATGAGCAGTTCTTC

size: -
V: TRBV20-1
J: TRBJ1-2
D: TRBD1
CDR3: CSARPWDRGRDYGYTF
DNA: TGCAGTGCTAGGCCTTGGGACAGGGGCAGGGACTATGGCTACACCTTC

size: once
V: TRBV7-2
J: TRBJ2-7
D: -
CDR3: CASRGGGISYEQYF
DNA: TGTGCCAGCAGAGGTGGAGGTATCTCCTACGAGCAGTACTTC

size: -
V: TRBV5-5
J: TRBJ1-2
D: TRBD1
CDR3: CASSLAPGQGYSGYTF
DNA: TGTGCCAGCAGCTTGGCACCGGGACAGGGGTATAGCGGCTACACCTTC

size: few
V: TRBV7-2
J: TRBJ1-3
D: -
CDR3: CASSLEIRSGNTIYF
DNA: TGTGCCAGCAGCTTAGAGATCCGGAGTGGAAACACCATATATTTT

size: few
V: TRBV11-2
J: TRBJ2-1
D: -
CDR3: CASSLAPVRTRYNEQFF
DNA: TGTGCCAGCAGCTTAGCACCGGTACGGACCCGATACAATGAGCAGTTCTTC

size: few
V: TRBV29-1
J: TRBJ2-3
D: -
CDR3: CSVEGRGFNTQYF
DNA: TGCAGCGTTGAAGGAAGGGGCTTTAATACGCAGTATTTT

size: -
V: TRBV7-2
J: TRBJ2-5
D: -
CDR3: CASSWGSGKQETQYF
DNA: TGTGCCAGCAGCTGGGGTAGCGGTAAACAAGAGACCCAGTACTTC

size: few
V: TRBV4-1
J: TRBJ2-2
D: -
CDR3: CASSQDRRDTGELFF
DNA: TGCGCCAGCAGCCAAGACCGCAGGGACACCGGGGAGCTGTTTTTT

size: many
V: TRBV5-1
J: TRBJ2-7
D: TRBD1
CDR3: CASSVGQGDYEQYF
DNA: TGCGCCAGCAGCGTGGGACAGGGGGACTACGAGCAGTACTTC

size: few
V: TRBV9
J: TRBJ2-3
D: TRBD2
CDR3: CASSVVGGGPSDTQYF
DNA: TGTGCCAGCAGCGTAGTTGGGGGAGGGCCCTCGGATACGCAGTATTTT

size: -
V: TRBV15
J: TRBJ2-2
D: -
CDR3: CAISRGPDTGELFF
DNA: TGTGCCATATCGCGGGGGCCGGACACCGGGGAGCTGTTTTTT

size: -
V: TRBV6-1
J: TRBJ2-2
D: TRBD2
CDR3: CASSRGGRGTGELFF
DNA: TGTGCCAGCAGCCGGGGGGGGCGTGGCACCGGGGAGCTGTTTTTT

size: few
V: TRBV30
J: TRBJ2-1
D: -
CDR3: CAWSVVAANEQFF
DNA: TGTGCCTGGAGTGTAGTAGCGGCGAATGAGCAGTTCTTC

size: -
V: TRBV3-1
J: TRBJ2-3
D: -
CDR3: CASSQPPTGNLDTQYF
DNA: TGTGCCAGCAGCCAACCGCCTACCGGGAACCTAGATACGCAGTATTTT

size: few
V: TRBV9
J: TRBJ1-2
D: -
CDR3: CASSAANNYGYTF
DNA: TGTGCCAGCAGCGCCGCAAATAACTATGGCTACACCTTC

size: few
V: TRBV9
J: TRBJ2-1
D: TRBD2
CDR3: CASSAPSGTSGDNRYNEQFF
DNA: TGTGCCAGCAGCGCTCCTTCCGGGACTAGCGGGGATAACCGCTACAATGAGCAGTTCTTC

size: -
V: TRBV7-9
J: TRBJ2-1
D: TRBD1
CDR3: CASSLGFPGTGNFF
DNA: TGTGCCAGCAGCTTAGGATTTCCCGGGACAGGGAACTTCTTC

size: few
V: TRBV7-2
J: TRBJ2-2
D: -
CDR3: CASSLDAGAAETGELFF
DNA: TGTGCCAGCAGCTTAGACGCGGGGGCGGCGGAGACCGGGGAGCTGTTTTTT

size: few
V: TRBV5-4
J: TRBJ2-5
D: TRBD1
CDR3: CASSRDRGPETQYF
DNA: TGTGCCAGCAGTCGGGACAGGGGGCCGGAGACCCAGTACTTC

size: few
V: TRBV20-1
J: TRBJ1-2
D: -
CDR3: CSAREFTSNYGYTF
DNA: TGCAGTGCTAGAGAGTTTACTAGTAACTATGGCTACACCTTC

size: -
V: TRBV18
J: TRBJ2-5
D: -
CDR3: CASSPPNLWGQETQYF
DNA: TGTGCCAGCTCCCCCCCAAATTTGTGGGGCCAAGAGACCCAGTACTTC

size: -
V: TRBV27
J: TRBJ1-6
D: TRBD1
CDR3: CASSSTGGYNSPLHF
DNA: TGTGCCAGCAGTTCGACAGGGGGCTATAATTCACCCCTCCACTTT

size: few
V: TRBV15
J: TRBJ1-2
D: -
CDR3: CATSREDQGAGYTF
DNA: TGTGCCACCAGCAGAGAAGACCAGGGTGCGGGCTACACCTTC

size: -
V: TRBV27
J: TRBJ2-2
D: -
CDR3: CASRGSPTGTGELFF
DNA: TGTGCCAGCAGGGGATCCCCCACGGGCACCGGGGAGCTGTTTTTT

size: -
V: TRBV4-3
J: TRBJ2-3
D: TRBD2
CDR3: CASSQLAGGPSTDTQYF
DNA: TGCGCCAGCAGCCAACTAGCGGGGGGCCCTAGCACAGATACGCAGTATTTT

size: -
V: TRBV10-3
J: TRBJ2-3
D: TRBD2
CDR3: CAITGTSGSIDTQYF
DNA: TGTGCCATCACCGGGACTAGCGGGAGTATAGATACGCAGTATTTT

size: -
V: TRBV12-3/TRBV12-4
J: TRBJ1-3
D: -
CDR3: CASLLYGAPGNTIYF
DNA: TGTGCCAGCCTCCTGTATGGGGCCCCTGGAAACACCATATATTTT

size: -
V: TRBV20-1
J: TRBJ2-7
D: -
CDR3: CSARDQQAWRAYEQYF
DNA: TGCAGTGCTAGAGATCAACAGGCTTGGAGGGCCTACGAGCAGTACTTC